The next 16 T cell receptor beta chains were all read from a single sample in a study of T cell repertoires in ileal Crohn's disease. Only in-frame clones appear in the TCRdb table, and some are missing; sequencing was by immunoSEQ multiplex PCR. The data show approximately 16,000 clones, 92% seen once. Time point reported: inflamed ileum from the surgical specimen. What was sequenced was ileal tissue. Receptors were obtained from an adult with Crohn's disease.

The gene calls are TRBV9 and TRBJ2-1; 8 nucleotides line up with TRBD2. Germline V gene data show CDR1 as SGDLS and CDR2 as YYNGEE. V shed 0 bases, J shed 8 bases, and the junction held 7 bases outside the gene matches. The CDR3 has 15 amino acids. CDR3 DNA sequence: TGTGCCAGCAGCGTAGTTCGGGGGGGCCGTCATGAGCAGTTCTTC. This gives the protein CASSVVRGGRHEQFF.

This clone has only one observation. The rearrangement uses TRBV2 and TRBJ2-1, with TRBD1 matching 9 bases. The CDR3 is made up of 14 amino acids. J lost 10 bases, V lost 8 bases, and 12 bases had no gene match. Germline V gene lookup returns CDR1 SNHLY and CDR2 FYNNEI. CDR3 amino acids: CASQGRDRAREQFF. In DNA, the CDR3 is TGTGCCAGCCAGGGCCGGGACAGGGCTCGGGAGCAGTTCTTC. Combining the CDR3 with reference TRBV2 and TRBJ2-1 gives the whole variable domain EPEVTQTPSHQVTQMGQEVILRCVPISNHLYFYWYRQILGQKVEFLVSFYNNEISEKSEIFDDQFSVERPDGSNFTLKIRSTKLEDSAMYFCASQGRDRAREQFFGPGTRLTVL.

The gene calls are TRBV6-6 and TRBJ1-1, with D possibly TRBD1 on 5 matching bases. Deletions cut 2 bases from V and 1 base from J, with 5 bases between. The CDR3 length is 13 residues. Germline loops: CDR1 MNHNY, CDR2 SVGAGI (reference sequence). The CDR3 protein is CASSYRGNTEAFF. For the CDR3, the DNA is TGTGCCAGCAGTTACAGGGGGAACACTGAAGCTTTCTTT.

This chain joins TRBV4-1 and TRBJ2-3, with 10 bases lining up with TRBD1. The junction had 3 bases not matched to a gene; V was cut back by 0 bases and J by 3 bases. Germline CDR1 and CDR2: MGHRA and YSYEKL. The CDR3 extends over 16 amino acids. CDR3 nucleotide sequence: TGCGCCAGCAGCCAAGATGACAGGGGGCGAACAGATACGCAGTATTTT. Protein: CASSQDDRGRTDTQYF.

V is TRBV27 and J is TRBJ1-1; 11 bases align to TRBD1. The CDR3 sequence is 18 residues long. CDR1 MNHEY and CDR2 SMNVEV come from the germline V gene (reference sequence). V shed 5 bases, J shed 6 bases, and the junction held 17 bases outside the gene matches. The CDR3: CASSHTYRDRGFRAEAFF. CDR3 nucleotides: TGTGCCAGCAGTCATACCTACCGGGACAGGGGGTTTAGGGCTGAAGCTTTCTTT.

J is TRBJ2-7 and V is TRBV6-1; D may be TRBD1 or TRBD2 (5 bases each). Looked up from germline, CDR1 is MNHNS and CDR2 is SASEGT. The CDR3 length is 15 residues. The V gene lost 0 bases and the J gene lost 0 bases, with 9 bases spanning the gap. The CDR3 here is CASSEAFGASYEQYF. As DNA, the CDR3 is TGTGCCAGCAGTGAAGCTTTCGGGGCCTCCTACGAGCAGTACTTC.

The CDR3 sequence is CASSLSYSTDTQYF. CDR3 coding DNA: TGTGCCAGCAGTTTATCTTACTCTACAGATACGCAGTATTTT. This chain links TRBV27 with TRBJ2-3; D call uncertain. V was cut by 0 bases and J by 3 bases, with 7 bases left in between. Germline V gene data show CDR1 as MNHEY and CDR2 as SMNVEV (reference sequence). The length of the CDR3 is 14 residues.

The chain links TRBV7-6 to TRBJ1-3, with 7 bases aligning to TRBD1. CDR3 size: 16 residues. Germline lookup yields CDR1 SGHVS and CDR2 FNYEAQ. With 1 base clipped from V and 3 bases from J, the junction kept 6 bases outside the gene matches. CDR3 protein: CASSLGGGGSGNTIYF. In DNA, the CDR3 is TGTGCCAGCAGCTTAGGAGGAGGGGGCAGTGGAAACACCATATATTTT. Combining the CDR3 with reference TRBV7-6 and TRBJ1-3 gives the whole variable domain GAGVSQSPRYKVTKRGQDVALRCDPISGHVSLYWYRQALGQGPEFLTYFNYEAQQDKSGLPNDRFSAERPEGSISTLTIQRTEQRDSAMYRCASSLGGGGSGNTIYFGEGSWLTVV.

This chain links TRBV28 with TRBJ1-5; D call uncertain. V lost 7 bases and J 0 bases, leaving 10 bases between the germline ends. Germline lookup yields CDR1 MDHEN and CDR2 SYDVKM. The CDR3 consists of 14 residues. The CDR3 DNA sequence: TGTGCCAGCACCTCCGAGTATAGCAATCAGCCCCAGCATTTT. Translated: CASTSEYSNQPQHF.

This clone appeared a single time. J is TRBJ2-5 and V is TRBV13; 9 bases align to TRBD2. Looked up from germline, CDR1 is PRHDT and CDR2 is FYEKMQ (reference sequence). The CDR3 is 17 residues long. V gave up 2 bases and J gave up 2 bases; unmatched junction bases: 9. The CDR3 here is CASSLRAGGPGQETQYF. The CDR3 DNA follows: TGTGCCAGCAGCTTAAGGGCGGGGGGGCCCGGACAAGAGACCCAGTACTTC.

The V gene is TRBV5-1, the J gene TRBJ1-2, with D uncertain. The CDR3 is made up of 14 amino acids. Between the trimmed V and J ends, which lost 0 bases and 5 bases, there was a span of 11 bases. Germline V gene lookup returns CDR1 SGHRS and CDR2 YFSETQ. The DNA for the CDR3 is TGCGCCAGCAGCTTGGACGGCGGCTATTATGGCTACACCTTC. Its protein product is CASSLDGGYYGYTF.

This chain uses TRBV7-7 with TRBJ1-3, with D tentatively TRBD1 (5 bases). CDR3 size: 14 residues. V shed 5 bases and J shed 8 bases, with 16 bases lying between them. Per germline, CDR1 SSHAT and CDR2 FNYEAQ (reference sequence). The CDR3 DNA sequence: TGTGCCAGCAGCGGGGGTGGGTCCGGCGACACCATATATTTT. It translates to CASSGGGSGDTIYF. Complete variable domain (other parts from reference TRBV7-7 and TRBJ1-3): GAGVSQSPRYKVTKRGQDVTLRCDPISSHATLYWYQQALGQGPEFLTYFNYEAQPDKSGLPSDRFSAERPEGSISTLTIQRTEQRDSAMYRCASSGGGSGDTIYFGEGSWLTVV.

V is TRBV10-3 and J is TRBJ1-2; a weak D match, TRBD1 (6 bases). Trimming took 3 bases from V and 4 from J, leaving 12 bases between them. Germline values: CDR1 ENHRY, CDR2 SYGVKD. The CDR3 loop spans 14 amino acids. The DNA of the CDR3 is TGTGCCATCAGTGACCTCAGGGGAGGCTATGGCTACACCTTC. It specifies CAISDLRGGYGYTF.

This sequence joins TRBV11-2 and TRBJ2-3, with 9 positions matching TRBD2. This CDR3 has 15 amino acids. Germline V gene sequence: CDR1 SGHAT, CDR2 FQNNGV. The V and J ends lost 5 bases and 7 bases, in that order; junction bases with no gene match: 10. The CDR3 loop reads CASSGLGLAQNTQYF. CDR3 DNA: TGTGCCAGCAGCGGTTTGGGACTAGCCCAAAATACGCAGTATTTT.

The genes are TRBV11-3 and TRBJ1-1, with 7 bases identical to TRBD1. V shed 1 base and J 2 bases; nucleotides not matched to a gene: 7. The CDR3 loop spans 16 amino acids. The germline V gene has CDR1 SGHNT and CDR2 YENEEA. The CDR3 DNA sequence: TGTGCCAGCAGCTTAGGCGGGGACAGAACAAACACTGAAGCTTTCTTT. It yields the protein CASSLGGDRTNTEAFF.

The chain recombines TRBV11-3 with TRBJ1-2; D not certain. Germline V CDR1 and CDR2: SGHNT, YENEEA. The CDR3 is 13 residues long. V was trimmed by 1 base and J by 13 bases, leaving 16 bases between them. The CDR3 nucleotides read TGTGCCAGCAGCTTAGGTCCGGATACAGCTTCCACCTTC. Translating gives CASSLGPDTASTF.